The rows below give T cell receptor beta chains drawn from one sample of a study of lung T cells in sarcoidosis with Löfgren's syndrome. From the reads, TCRdb called clonotypes with MiXCR, one entry per CDR3 protein. The data show more than 50,000 distinct CDR3 sequences, with less than 25% seen just once and approximately 2.2% held by the top ten. Specimen: CD4+ T cells from PBMCs. Receptor source: a human donor with sarcoidosis (Löfgren's syndrome or another form), or a control subject (not recorded which). Each CDR3 is given with its conserved first and last residue. A D gene is named only where the DNA matches it firmly. Where a row states a size, it is once, few, many or the class of an expanded clone; other rows omit it.

d_gene: TRBD2; j_gene: TRBJ2-1; abundance: many; v_gene: TRBV18; CDR3aa: CASSRTSGRVNEQFF; CDR3nt: TGTGCCAGCTCGCGGACTAGCGGGAGGGTAAATGAGCAGTTCTTC
d_gene: -; j_gene: TRBJ2-2; abundance: -; v_gene: TRBV4-2; CDR3aa: CAGSLARSDTRELFF; CDR3nt: TGTGCCGGCAGCTTAGCCAGGTCCGACACCAGGGAGCTGTTTTTT
d_gene: -; j_gene: TRBJ1-6; abundance: few; v_gene: TRBV4-1; CDR3aa: CASSQDPRRQSNSPLHF; CDR3nt: TGCGCCAGCAGCCAAGATCCGCGGCGGCAGAGTAATTCACCCCTCCACTTT
d_gene: -; j_gene: TRBJ1-5; abundance: many; v_gene: TRBV12-3/TRBV12-4; CDR3aa: CASSFRVEGNQPQHF; CDR3nt: TGTGCCAGCAGTTTCAGGGTGGAGGGCAATCAGCCCCAGCATTTT
d_gene: -; j_gene: TRBJ1-1; abundance: many; v_gene: TRBV18; CDR3aa: CASSGQMNTEAFF; CDR3nt: TGTGCCAGCTCCGGGCAGATGAACACTGAAGCTTTCTTT
d_gene: -; j_gene: TRBJ1-2; abundance: -; v_gene: TRBV7-8; CDR3aa: CASSTGSNYGYTF; CDR3nt: TGTGCCAGCAGCACGGGGTCTAACTATGGCTACACCTTC
d_gene: TRBD2; j_gene: TRBJ2-1; abundance: few; v_gene: TRBV7-7; CDR3aa: CASSREGRISEQFF; CDR3nt: TGTGCTAGCAGCCGGGAGGGCCGGATCAGTGAGCAGTTCTTC
d_gene: -; j_gene: TRBJ2-3; abundance: few; v_gene: TRBV29-1; CDR3aa: CSVLRSFQDTQYF; CDR3nt: TGCAGCGTTCTCCGATCGTTTCAAGATACGCAGTATTTT
d_gene: -; j_gene: TRBJ1-5; abundance: many; v_gene: TRBV28; CDR3aa: CAISDSNQPQHF; CDR3nt: TGTGCCATAAGTGATAGCAATCAGCCCCAGCATTTT
d_gene: -; j_gene: TRBJ2-7; abundance: few; v_gene: TRBV2; CDR3aa: CASRGERGVGEQYF; CDR3nt: TGTGCCAGCAGGGGAGAGAGAGGGGTTGGCGAGCAGTACTTC
d_gene: -; j_gene: TRBJ1-1; abundance: -; v_gene: TRBV9; CDR3aa: CASSVTGRGTEAFF; CDR3nt: TGTGCCAGCAGCGTAACGGGAAGGGGCACTGAAGCTTTCTTT
d_gene: TRBD2; j_gene: TRBJ2-1; abundance: many; v_gene: TRBV6-2/TRBV6-3; CDR3aa: CASSDTILLAHNEQFF; CDR3nt: TGTGCCAGCAGCGACACAATTTTACTAGCGCACAATGAGCAGTTCTTC
d_gene: -; j_gene: TRBJ1-1; abundance: many; v_gene: TRBV2; CDR3aa: CASSPDPGPEAFF; CDR3nt: TGTGCCAGCAGCCCAGACCCGGGGCCTGAAGCTTTCTTT
d_gene: -; j_gene: TRBJ2-2; abundance: few; v_gene: TRBV19; CDR3aa: CASSMAGTGELFF; CDR3nt: TGTGCCAGTAGTATGGCGGGCACCGGGGAGCTGTTTTTT
d_gene: -; j_gene: TRBJ2-5; abundance: -; v_gene: TRBV4-1; CDR3aa: CASSQGQGLETQYF; CDR3nt: TGCGCCAGCAGCCAAGGACAAGGACTCGAGACCCAGTACTTC
d_gene: TRBD1; j_gene: TRBJ1-2; abundance: -; v_gene: TRBV12-3/TRBV12-4; CDR3aa: CASRNDRGGGYTF; CDR3nt: TGTGCCAGCAGGAACGACAGGGGAGGGGGCTACACCTTC
d_gene: -; j_gene: TRBJ2-1; abundance: -; v_gene: TRBV7-7; CDR3aa: CASSLERSSHEQFF; CDR3nt: TGTGCTAGCAGCTTAGAAAGGAGCAGCCATGAGCAGTTCTTC
d_gene: -; j_gene: TRBJ2-3; abundance: many; v_gene: TRBV18; CDR3aa: CASSPGQGAADTQYF; CDR3nt: TGTGCCAGCTCACCAGGTCAAGGGGCCGCAGATACGCAGTATTTT
d_gene: -; j_gene: TRBJ2-1; abundance: few; v_gene: TRBV20-1; CDR3aa: CSAMDSRSSYNEQFF; CDR3nt: TGCAGTGCTATGGACTCCCGGAGCTCCTACAATGAGCAGTTCTTC
d_gene: -; j_gene: TRBJ1-5; abundance: many; v_gene: TRBV20-1; CDR3aa: CSAITGKGGTLGNQPQHF; CDR3nt: TGCAGTGCTATAACAGGGAAAGGTGGCACTCTTGGCAATCAGCCCCAGCATTTT
d_gene: -; j_gene: TRBJ1-6; abundance: -; v_gene: TRBV5-1; CDR3aa: CASSPVDSRNSPLHF; CDR3nt: TGCGCCAGCAGCCCGGTGGATAGTCGTAATTCACCCCTCCACTTT
d_gene: TRBD2; j_gene: TRBJ2-1; abundance: -; v_gene: TRBV6-2/TRBV6-3; CDR3aa: CASSYGATSGLPGSYNEQFF; CDR3nt: TGTGCCAGCAGTTATGGCGCGACTAGCGGGTTACCCGGCTCCTACAATGAGCAGTTCTTC
d_gene: -; j_gene: TRBJ2-5; abundance: -; v_gene: TRBV3-1; CDR3aa: CASSYQVSGTPETQYF; CDR3nt: TGTGCCAGCAGCTACCAGGTTAGCGGAACCCCGGAGACCCAGTACTTC
d_gene: TRBD1; j_gene: TRBJ2-4; abundance: -; v_gene: TRBV10-3; CDR3aa: CAISATTRDSENIQYF; CDR3nt: TGTGCCATCAGTGCCACGACACGGGACAGCGAAAACATTCAGTACTTC
d_gene: -; j_gene: TRBJ2-1; abundance: -; v_gene: TRBV7-2; CDR3aa: CASRRTIGNGEQFF; CDR3nt: TGTGCCAGCAGGCGGACTATCGGGAACGGCGAGCAGTTCTTC
d_gene: -; j_gene: TRBJ2-7; abundance: few; v_gene: TRBV7-9; CDR3aa: CASSLVNREGEQYF; CDR3nt: TGTGCCAGCAGCTTAGTCAACAGGGAGGGCGAGCAGTACTTC
d_gene: TRBD1; j_gene: TRBJ2-7; abundance: few; v_gene: TRBV7-9; CDR3aa: CASSFGTGGYEQYF; CDR3nt: TGTGCCAGCAGCTTCGGGACAGGGGGATACGAGCAGTACTTC
d_gene: -; j_gene: TRBJ1-1; abundance: many; v_gene: TRBV20-1; CDR3aa: CSARKGSGGTEAFF; CDR3nt: TGCAGTGCTAGAAAGGGTAGCGGGGGCACTGAAGCTTTCTTT
d_gene: -; j_gene: TRBJ1-5; abundance: many; v_gene: TRBV20-1; CDR3aa: CSASDGGLGGPQHF; CDR3nt: TGCAGTGCTAGTGATGGCGGTTTGGGGGGGCCCCAGCATTTT
d_gene: TRBD2; j_gene: TRBJ2-5; abundance: many; v_gene: TRBV6-1; CDR3aa: CASISGASGRASETQYF; CDR3nt: TGTGCCAGCATTAGTGGGGCTAGCGGGAGGGCCTCGGAGACCCAGTACTTC
d_gene: -; j_gene: TRBJ1-1; abundance: few; v_gene: TRBV5-1; CDR3aa: CASSLDREAFF; CDR3nt: TGCGCCAGCAGCTTGGACAGGGAAGCTTTCTTT
d_gene: -; j_gene: TRBJ1-1; abundance: few; v_gene: TRBV18; CDR3aa: CASSRSATLNTEAFF; CDR3nt: TGTGCCAGCTCACGGTCTGCGACACTGAACACTGAAGCTTTCTTT
d_gene: -; j_gene: TRBJ2-1; abundance: many; v_gene: TRBV6-6; CDR3aa: CASSYSRVYNEQFF; CDR3nt: TGTGCCAGCAGTTACTCTAGGGTTTACAATGAGCAGTTCTTC
d_gene: TRBD1; j_gene: TRBJ2-5; abundance: many; v_gene: TRBV6-6; CDR3aa: CASSYSYRGETQYF; CDR3nt: TGTGCCAGCAGTTACTCTTACAGGGGCGAGACCCAGTACTTC
d_gene: -; j_gene: TRBJ1-1; abundance: once; v_gene: TRBV28; CDR3aa: CASGAGLFNTEAFF; CDR3nt: TGTGCCAGCGGGGCAGGGCTATTTAACACTGAAGCTTTCTTT
d_gene: -; j_gene: TRBJ2-3; abundance: many; v_gene: TRBV5-1; CDR3aa: CASSFGGYTDTQYF; CDR3nt: TGCGCCAGCAGCTTTGGCGGGTACACAGATACGCAGTATTTT
d_gene: -; j_gene: TRBJ2-3; abundance: few; v_gene: TRBV7-9; CDR3aa: CASSLFSADTQYF; CDR3nt: TGTGCCAGCAGCTTATTTTCGGCAGATACGCAGTATTTT
d_gene: -; j_gene: TRBJ2-1; abundance: few; v_gene: TRBV7-9; CDR3aa: CASSPKGGLIYNEQFF; CDR3nt: TGTGCCAGCAGCCCGAAGGGAGGATTGATTTACAATGAGCAGTTCTTC
d_gene: TRBD1; j_gene: TRBJ2-2; abundance: few; v_gene: TRBV7-8; CDR3aa: CASSLGGGTGRNGELFF; CDR3nt: TGTGCCAGCAGCTTAGGGGGAGGGACAGGGAGGAACGGGGAGCTGTTTTTT
d_gene: TRBD1; j_gene: TRBJ2-3; abundance: many; v_gene: TRBV11-2; CDR3aa: CASRLRPDRAGTDTQYF; CDR3nt: TGTGCCAGCAGATTAAGGCCTGACAGGGCTGGAACAGATACGCAGTATTTT
d_gene: -; j_gene: TRBJ2-7; abundance: few; v_gene: TRBV10-3; CDR3aa: CAIREDSSLSYEQYF; CDR3nt: TGTGCCATCAGAGAGGACAGCTCCCTCTCCTACGAGCAGTACTTC
d_gene: -; j_gene: TRBJ2-7; abundance: -; v_gene: TRBV18; CDR3aa: CASSPISSYEQYF; CDR3nt: TGTGCCAGCTCACCTATTTCCTCCTACGAGCAGTACTTC
d_gene: TRBD2; j_gene: TRBJ2-3; abundance: few; v_gene: TRBV5-5; CDR3aa: CASSLATSGFLDTQYF; CDR3nt: TGTGCCAGCAGCTTGGCTACTAGCGGTTTCCTAGATACGCAGTATTTT
d_gene: -; j_gene: TRBJ1-5; abundance: many; v_gene: TRBV12-3/TRBV12-4; CDR3aa: CASSLDRNHQPQHF; CDR3nt: TGTGCCAGCAGTTTAGACAGAAATCATCAGCCCCAGCATTTT
d_gene: -; j_gene: TRBJ1-2; abundance: many; v_gene: TRBV6-2/TRBV6-3; CDR3aa: CASSNNQASGYTF; CDR3nt: TGTGCCAGCAGTAATAACCAGGCAAGCGGCTACACCTTC
d_gene: TRBD2; j_gene: TRBJ2-1; abundance: many; v_gene: TRBV28; CDR3aa: CASSLISGGADAVNEQFF; CDR3nt: TGTGCCAGCAGTTTAATTAGCGGGGGGGCCGACGCGGTCAATGAGCAGTTCTTC
d_gene: TRBD2; j_gene: TRBJ2-1; abundance: many; v_gene: TRBV19; CDR3aa: CASSMAGDEYNEQFF; CDR3nt: TGTGCCAGTAGTATGGCGGGAGACGAGTACAATGAGCAGTTCTTC